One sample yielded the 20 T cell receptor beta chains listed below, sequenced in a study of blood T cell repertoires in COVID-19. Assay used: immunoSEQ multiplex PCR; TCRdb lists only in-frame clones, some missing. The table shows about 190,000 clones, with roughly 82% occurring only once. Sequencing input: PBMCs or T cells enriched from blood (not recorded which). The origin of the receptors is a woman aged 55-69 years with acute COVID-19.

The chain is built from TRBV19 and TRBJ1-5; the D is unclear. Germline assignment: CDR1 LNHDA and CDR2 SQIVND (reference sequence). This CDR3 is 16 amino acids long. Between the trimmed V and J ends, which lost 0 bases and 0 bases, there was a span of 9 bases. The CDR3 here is CASSIDRGYSNQPQHF. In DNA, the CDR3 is TGTGCCAGTAGTATAGATAGAGGGTATAGCAATCAGCCCCAGCATTTT.

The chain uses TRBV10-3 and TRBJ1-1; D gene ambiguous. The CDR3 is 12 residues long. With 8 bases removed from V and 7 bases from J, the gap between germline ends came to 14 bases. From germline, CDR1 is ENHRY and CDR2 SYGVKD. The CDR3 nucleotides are TGTGCCATCTCTACGGGGTCTGATGAAGCTTTCTTT. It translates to CAISTGSDEAFF.

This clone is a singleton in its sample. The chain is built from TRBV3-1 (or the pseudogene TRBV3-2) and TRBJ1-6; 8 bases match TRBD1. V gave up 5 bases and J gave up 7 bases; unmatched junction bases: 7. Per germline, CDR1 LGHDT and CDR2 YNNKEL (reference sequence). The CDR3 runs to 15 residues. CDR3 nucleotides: TGTGCCAGCAGCGGGACAGGAGTTTCCAATTCACCCCTCCACTTT. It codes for CASSGTGVSNSPLHF.

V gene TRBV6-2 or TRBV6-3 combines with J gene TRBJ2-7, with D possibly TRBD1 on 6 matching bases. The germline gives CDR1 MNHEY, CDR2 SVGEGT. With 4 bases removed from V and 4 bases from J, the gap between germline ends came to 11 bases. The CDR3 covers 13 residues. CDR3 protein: CASSSRTVYEQYV. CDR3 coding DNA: TGTGCCAGCAGTTCCCGGACAGTTTACGAGCAGTACGTC.

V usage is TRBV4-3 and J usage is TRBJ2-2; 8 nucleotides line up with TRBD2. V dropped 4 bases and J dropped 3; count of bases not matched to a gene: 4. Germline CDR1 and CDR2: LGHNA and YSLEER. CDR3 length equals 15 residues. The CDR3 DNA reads TGCGCCAGCAGCCGGACTAGCTTTGACACCGGGGAGCTGTTTTTT. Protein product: CASSRTSFDTGELFF.

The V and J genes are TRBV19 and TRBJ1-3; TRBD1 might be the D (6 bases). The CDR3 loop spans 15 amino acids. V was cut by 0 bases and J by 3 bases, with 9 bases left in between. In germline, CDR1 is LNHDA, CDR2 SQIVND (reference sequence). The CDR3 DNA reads TGTGCCAGTAGTATAGAGGGGACAATTGGAAACACCATATATTTT. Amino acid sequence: CASSIEGTIGNTIYF. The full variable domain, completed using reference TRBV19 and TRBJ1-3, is DGGITQSPKYLFRKEGQNVTLSCEQNLNHDAMYWYRQDPGQGLRLIYYSQIVNDFQKGDIAEGYSVSREKKESFPLTVTSAQKNPTAFYLCASSIEGTIGNTIYFGEGSWLTVV.

The CDR3 DNA follows: TGTGCCAGTAGTATGATCAAAGGGTGGGGAACTAGCGAGAGACCCTACGAGCAGTACTTC. It translates to CASSMIKGWGTSERPYEQYF. The chain combines TRBV19 with TRBJ2-7; TRBD2 matches 7 bases. Per the germline V gene, CDR1 is LNHDA and CDR2 is SQIVND (reference sequence). The CDR3 contains 20 residues. V shed 3 bases, J shed 2 bases, and the junction held 22 bases outside the gene matches.

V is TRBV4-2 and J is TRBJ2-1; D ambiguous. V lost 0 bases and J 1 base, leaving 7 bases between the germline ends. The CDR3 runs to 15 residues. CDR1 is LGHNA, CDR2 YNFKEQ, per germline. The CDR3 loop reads CASSQDSASYNEQFF. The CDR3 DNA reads TGTGCCAGCAGCCAAGATAGTGCTTCCTACAATGAGCAGTTCTTC.

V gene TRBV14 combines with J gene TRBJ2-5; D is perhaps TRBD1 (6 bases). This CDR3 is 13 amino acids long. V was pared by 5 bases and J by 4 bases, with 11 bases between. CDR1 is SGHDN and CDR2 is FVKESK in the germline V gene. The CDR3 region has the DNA TGTGCCAGCAGCGGTAGGGGGTTAGAGACCCAGTACTTC. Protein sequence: CASSGRGLETQYF.

Here the CDR3 DNA reads TGTGCCAGCTCACAACAGTCCCCATCGAACACTGAAGCTTTCTTT. Protein: CASSQQSPSNTEAFF. This sequence joins TRBV18 and TRBJ1-1, with D unresolved. This CDR3 has 15 residues. Deletions cut 4 bases from V and 1 base from J, with 13 bases between. CDR1 is KGHSH and CDR2 is LQKENI in the germline V gene.

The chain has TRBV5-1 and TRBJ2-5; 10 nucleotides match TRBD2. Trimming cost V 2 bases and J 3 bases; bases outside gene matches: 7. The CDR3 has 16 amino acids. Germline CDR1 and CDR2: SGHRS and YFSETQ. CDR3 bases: TGCGCCAGCAGCTTCAAGCGGGAGGGTCAGAAAGAGACCCAGTACTTC. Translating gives CASSFKREGQKETQYF.

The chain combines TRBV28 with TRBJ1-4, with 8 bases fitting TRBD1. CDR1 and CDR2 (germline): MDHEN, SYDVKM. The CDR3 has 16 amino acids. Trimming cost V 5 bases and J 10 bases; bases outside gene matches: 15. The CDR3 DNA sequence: TGTGCCAGCAGTGGGATGCGGACAGGGAGGTTGGGAAAACTGTTTTTT. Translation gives CASSGMRTGRLGKLFF.

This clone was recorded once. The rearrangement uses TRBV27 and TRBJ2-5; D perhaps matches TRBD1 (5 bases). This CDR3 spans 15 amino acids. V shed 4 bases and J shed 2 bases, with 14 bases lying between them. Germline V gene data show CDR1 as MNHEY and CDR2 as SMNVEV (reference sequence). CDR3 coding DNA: TGTGCCAGCAGTTATCTTGGGGCGTGGCAAGAGACCCAGTACTTC. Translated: CASSYLGAWQETQYF.

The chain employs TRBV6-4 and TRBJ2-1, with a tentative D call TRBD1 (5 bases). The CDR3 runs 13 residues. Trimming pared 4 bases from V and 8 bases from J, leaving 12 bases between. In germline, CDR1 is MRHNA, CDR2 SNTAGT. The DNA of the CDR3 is TGTGCCAGCAGTGCCCAGGGTTTTGATGAGCAGTTCTTC. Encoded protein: CASSAQGFDEQFF.

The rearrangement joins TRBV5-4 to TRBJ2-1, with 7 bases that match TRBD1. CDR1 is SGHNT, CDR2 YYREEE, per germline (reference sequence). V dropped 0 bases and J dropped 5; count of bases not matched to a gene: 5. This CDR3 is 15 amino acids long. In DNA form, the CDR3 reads TGTGCCAGCAGCTTGGACAGGGGCCCCCACAATGAGCAGTTCTTC. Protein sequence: CASSLDRGPHNEQFF.

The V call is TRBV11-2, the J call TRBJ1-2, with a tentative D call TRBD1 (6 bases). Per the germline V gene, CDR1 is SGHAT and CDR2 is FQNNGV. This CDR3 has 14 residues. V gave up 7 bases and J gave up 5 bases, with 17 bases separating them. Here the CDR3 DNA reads TGTGCCAGCACCGCGCCCGGGACAATATATGGCTACACCTTC. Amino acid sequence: CASTAPGTIYGYTF.

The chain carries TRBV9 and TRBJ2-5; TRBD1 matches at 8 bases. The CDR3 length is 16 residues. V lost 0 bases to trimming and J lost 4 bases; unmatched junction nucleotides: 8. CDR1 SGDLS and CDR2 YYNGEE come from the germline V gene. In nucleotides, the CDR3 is TGTGCCAGCAGCGTAGTACCCACAGGGGGACGAGAGACCCAGTACTTC. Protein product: CASSVVPTGGRETQYF.

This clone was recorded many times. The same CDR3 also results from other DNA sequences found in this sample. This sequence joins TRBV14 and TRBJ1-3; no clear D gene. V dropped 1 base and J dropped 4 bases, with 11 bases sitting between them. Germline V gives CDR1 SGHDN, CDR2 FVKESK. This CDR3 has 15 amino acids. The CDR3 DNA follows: TGTGCCAGCAGCCAAGCCGGGGTTCTCGGAAACACCATATATTTT. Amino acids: CASSQAGVLGNTIYF.

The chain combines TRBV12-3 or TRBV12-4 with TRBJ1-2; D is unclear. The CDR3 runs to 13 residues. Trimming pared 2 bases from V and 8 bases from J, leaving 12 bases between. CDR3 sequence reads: CASSLSRAGGYTF. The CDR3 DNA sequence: TGTGCCAGCAGTTTATCACGGGCGGGGGGCTACACCTTC.

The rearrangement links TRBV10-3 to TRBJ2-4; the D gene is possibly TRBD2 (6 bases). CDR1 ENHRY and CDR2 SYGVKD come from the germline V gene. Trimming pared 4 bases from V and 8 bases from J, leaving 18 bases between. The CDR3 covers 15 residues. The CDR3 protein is CAISVGQGGGDIQYF. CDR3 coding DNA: TGTGCCATCAGTGTAGGGCAGGGAGGTGGAGACATTCAGTACTTC.